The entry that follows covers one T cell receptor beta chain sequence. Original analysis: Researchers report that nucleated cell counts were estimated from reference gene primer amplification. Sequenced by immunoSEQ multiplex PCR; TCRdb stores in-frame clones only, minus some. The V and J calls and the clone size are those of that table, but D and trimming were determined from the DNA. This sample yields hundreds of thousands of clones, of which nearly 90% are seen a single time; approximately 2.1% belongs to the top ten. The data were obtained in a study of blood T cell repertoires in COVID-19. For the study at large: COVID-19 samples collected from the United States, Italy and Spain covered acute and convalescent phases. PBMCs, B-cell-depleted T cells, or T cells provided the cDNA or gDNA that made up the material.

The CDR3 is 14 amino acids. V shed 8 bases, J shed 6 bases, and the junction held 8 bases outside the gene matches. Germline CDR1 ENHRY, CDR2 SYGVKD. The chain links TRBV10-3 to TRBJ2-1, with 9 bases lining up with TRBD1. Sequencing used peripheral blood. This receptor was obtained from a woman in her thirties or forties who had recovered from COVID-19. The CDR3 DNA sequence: TGTGCCATCCTACCGGGACAGGGAGGCAATGAGCAGTTCTTC. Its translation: CAILPGQGGNEQFF.